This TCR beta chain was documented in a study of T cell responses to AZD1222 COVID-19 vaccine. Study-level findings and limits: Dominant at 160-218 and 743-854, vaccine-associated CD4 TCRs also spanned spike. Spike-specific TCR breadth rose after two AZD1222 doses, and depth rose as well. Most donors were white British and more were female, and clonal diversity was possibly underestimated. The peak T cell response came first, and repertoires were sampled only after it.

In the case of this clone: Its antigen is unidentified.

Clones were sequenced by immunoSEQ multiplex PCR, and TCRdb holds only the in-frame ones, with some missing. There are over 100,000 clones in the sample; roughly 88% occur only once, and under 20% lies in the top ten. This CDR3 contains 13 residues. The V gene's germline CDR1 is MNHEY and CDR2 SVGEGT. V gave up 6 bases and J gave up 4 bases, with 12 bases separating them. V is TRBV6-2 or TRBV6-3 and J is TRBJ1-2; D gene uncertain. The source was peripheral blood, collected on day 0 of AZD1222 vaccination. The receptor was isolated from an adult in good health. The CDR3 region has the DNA TGTGCCAGCAGCCACACAGTTTCCTATGGCTACACCTTC. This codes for CASSHTVSYGYTF.